Each of the 17 T cell receptor beta chains below was sequenced from the same sample in a study of cytomegalovirus exposure and HLA in healthy donors. Measured with immunoSEQ multiplex PCR; TCRdb has only the in-frame clones, and not every one. Of about 200,000 clones detected, approximately 82% appear once; the ten largest clones hold 4.5% to 7%. Source material: PBMCs. The receptors were sampled from a woman between 18 and 30 years old in good health and CMV-seronegative.

The V and J genes are TRBV27 and TRBJ1-1, with 8 bases lining up with TRBD1. Unmatched junction bases numbered 5, after V lost 4 bases and J lost 1 base. CDR1 and CDR2 (germline): MNHEY, SMNVEV (reference sequence). The CDR3 runs to 15 residues. CDR3 nucleotides: TGTGCCAGCAGTTACTCGGACAGGGCGAACACTGAAGCTTTCTTT. Protein product: CASSYSDRANTEAFF.

The chain has TRBV19 and TRBJ2-7, with D perhaps being TRBD1 or TRBD2 (5 bases each). Germline-derived CDR1 and CDR2 are LNHDA and SQIVND (reference sequence). V dropped 0 bases and J dropped 6 bases, with 21 bases sitting between them. The CDR3 length is 17 residues. CDR3 residues: CASSIDQGSNRGGEQYF. CDR3 nucleotide sequence: TGTGCCAGTAGTATAGATCAGGGCTCCAACCGAGGAGGCGAGCAGTACTTC.

V usage is TRBV27 and J usage is TRBJ1-1; unclear D gene. Germline CDR1 is MNHEY and CDR2 is SMNVEV (reference sequence). The germline V and J ends were trimmed by 0 bases and 10 bases, with 9 bases remaining between them. The CDR3 loop spans 12 amino acids. The CDR3 reads CASSLSSGVAFF. CDR3 bases: TGTGCCAGCAGTTTATCTTCCGGGGTAGCTTTCTTT.

The DNA for the CDR3 is TGCGCCAGCAGCCAAGATGGGGCTAGCGGAGACGGAGAGACCCAGTACTTC. Its translation: CASSQDGASGDGETQYF. V usage is TRBV4-1 and J usage is TRBJ2-5; 7 bases map to TRBD2. This CDR3 has 17 amino acids. Losses at the gene ends were 0 bases for V and 4 bases for J; bases not matched to a gene: 11. Germline CDR1 and CDR2: MGHRA and YSYEKL.

This clone was seen a few times. The chain has TRBV27 and TRBJ2-7; weak D call: TRBD1 (7 bases). This CDR3 has 13 amino acids. Germline values: CDR1 MNHEY, CDR2 SMNVEV (reference sequence). Trimming shortened V by 6 bases and J by 1 base, and 10 bases separated the two germline ends. The CDR3 DNA is TGTGCCAGCAGGCGGGGACAGTCCTACGAGCAGTACTTC. This sequence encodes CASRRGQSYEQYF.

The V and J genes are TRBV7-8 and TRBJ1-3; no firm D call. Trimming stripped 4 bases from V and 0 bases from J, with 10 bases between. Germline V gene sequence: CDR1 SGHVS, CDR2 FQNEAQ. The CDR3 contains 15 residues. This chain's CDR3 is CASSSSGYSGNTIYF. The CDR3, as DNA: TGTGCCAGCAGCTCCTCTGGCTACTCTGGAAACACCATATATTTT.

This clone was observed a few times. J is TRBJ1-1 and V is TRBV28, with 7 positions matching TRBD1. Trimming removed 4 bases from V and 4 bases from J; junction bases left unmatched: 3. Germline CDR1 MDHEN, CDR2 SYDVKM. The CDR3 contains 13 residues. The CDR3 spells CASSWGQFTEAFF. The CDR3 DNA reads as TGTGCCAGCAGTTGGGGACAGTTCACTGAAGCTTTCTTT.

This clone was detected only a few times. This chain uses TRBV6-1 with TRBJ1-4, with a possible D match to TRBD1 (6 bases). Germline V gives CDR1 MNHNS, CDR2 SASEGT. This CDR3 is built from 15 residues. Between the trimmed V and J ends, which lost 6 bases and 0 bases, there was a span of 11 bases. The CDR3 protein is CASRGTLATNEKLFF. In DNA, the CDR3 is TGTGCCAGCAGGGGGACACTAGCAACTAATGAAAAACTGTTTTTT.

This sequence joins TRBV5-1 and TRBJ2-7; TRBD1 aligns across 7 bases. Germline-derived CDR1 and CDR2 are SGHRS and YFSETQ. V lost 2 bases, J lost 4 bases, and 6 bases stayed unmatched. This CDR3 comprises 14 residues. The CDR3 protein is CASSLEQGTYEQYF. The CDR3 coding sequence is TGCGCCAGCAGCTTAGAACAGGGGACGTACGAGCAGTACTTC. The complete variable domain, with remaining parts taken from reference TRBV5-1 and TRBJ2-7, reads KAGVTQTPRYLIKTRGQQVTLSCSPISGHRSVSWYQQTPGQGLQFLFEYFSETQRNKGNFPGRFSGRQFSNSRSEMNVSTLELGDSALYLCASSLEQGTYEQYFGPGTRLTVT.

The chain links TRBV5-1 to TRBJ2-1; tentative D call: TRBD2 (5 bases). Trimming removed 8 bases from V and 9 bases from J, with 21 bases in between. There are 14 residues in the CDR3. Looked up from germline, CDR1 is SGHRS and CDR2 is YFSETQ. CDR3 sequence: CASTIEGPRGEQFF. The CDR3 DNA reads as TGCGCCAGTACTATTGAGGGTCCCCGTGGTGAGCAGTTCTTC.

The chain has TRBV10-3 and TRBJ2-3; D perhaps matches TRBD1 (6 bases). The CDR3 consists of 13 residues. Germline CDR1 ENHRY, CDR2 SYGVKD. V was pared by 9 bases and J by 2 bases, with 12 bases between. In DNA form, the CDR3 reads TGTGCCATTAGACAGGCGCTCACAGATACGCAGTATTTT. This gives the protein CAIRQALTDTQYF.

The CDR3 bases are TGTGCCAGCAGTGAACTCAGGGCGAACACTGAAGCTTTCTTT. Translated, it gives CASSELRANTEAFF. This chain joins TRBV2 and TRBJ1-1; tentative D call: TRBD1 (5 bases). Trimming took 2 bases from V and 1 from J, leaving 8 bases between them. The CDR3 loop spans 14 amino acids. Germline values: CDR1 SNHLY, CDR2 FYNNEI.

Written as DNA, the CDR3 is TGTGCCAGCAGCTTAGCCGGGAGAGAAGCTTTCTTT. Its translation is CASSLAGREAFF. The chain carries TRBV7-9 and TRBJ1-1, with D uncertain. Deletions cut 0 bases from V and 8 bases from J, with 7 bases between. This CDR3 contains 12 residues. CDR1 and CDR2 from the germline V gene are SEHNR and FQNEAQ (reference sequence).

The chain is built from TRBV19 and TRBJ1-4; D uncertain. V was trimmed by 7 bases and J by 5 bases, leaving 23 bases between them. The germline CDR1 and CDR2 sequences are LNHDA and SQIVND (reference sequence). CDR3 length: 17 residues. CDR3 residues: CASTSGQTSNLNEKLFF. CDR3 bases: TGTGCCAGTACCTCTGGGCAAACAAGCAACCTCAATGAAAAACTGTTTTTT.

V usage is TRBV7-6 and J usage is TRBJ2-1; D possibly corresponds to TRBD1 (7 bases). CDR3 size: 16 residues. V lost 1 base and J 5 bases, leaving 15 bases between the germline ends. From germline, CDR1 is SGHVS and CDR2 FNYEAQ. The CDR3 reads CASSLGPTGTDNEQFF. For the CDR3, the DNA is TGTGCCAGCAGCTTAGGTCCGACAGGGACTGACAATGAGCAGTTCTTC.

The V gene is TRBV10-2, the J gene TRBJ1-5; D is perhaps TRBD1 (5 bases). V was cut by 2 bases and J by 7 bases, with 6 bases left in between. Germline-derived CDR1 and CDR2 are WSHSY and SAAADI. The CDR3 length is 12 residues. This CDR3 reads CASSEGGQPQHF. The CDR3 DNA reads as TGCGCCAGCAGTGAGGGGGGACAGCCCCAGCATTTT.

This clone appeared a single time. The rearrangement joins TRBV5-1 to TRBJ2-1; D is ambiguous. V lost 0 bases and J lost 5, with 9 bases in between. The CDR3 covers 14 residues. Germline V gene lookup returns CDR1 SGHRS and CDR2 YFSETQ. The CDR3 sequence: CASSLGAPDNEQFF. The CDR3 nucleotides are TGCGCCAGCAGCTTGGGGGCGCCGGACAATGAGCAGTTCTTC. Full variable domain (rest looked up from reference TRBV5-1 and TRBJ2-1): KAGVTQTPRYLIKTRGQQVTLSCSPISGHRSVSWYQQTPGQGLQFLFEYFSETQRNKGNFPGRFSGRQFSNSRSEMNVSTLELGDSALYLCASSLGAPDNEQFFGPGTRLTVL.